This T cell receptor beta chain was observed in a study of blood T cell repertoires in COVID-19. Using immunoSEQ multiplex PCR, the repertoire was profiled, and TCRdb retains in-frame clones only, with some absent. The sample has tens of thousands of clones, around 85% seen once. The V end lost 10 bases, the J end lost 3 bases, and 13 bases lay between the germline ends. The CDR3 runs 13 residues. The TCR comes from a man aged 45-60 years with active COVID-19. This sequence joins TRBV12-3 or TRBV12-4 and TRBJ1-5; TRBD1 is a possible D gene (6 bases). Source material: peripheral blood. CDR3 in DNA: TGTGCCACCAGGTGGGGGCCCAATCAGCCCCAGCATTTT. Protein sequence: CATRWGPNQPQHF.